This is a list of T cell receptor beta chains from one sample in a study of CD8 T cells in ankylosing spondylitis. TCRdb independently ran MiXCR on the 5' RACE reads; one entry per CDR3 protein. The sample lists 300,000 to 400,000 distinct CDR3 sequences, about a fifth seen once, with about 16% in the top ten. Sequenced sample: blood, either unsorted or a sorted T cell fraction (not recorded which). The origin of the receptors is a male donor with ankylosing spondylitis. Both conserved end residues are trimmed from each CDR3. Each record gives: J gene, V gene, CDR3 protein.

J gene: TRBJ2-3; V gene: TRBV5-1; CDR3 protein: ASSLPSTDTQY
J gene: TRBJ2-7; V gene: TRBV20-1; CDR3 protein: SAIPGNSYEQY
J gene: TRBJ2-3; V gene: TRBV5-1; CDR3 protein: ASSLGGGTGTDTQY
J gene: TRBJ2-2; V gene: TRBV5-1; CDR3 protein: ASSLSSGTGGGELF
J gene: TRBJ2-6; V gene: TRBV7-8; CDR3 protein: ASSPHRVYPGANVLT
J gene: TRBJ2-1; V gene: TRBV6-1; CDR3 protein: AASGTDRLNEQF
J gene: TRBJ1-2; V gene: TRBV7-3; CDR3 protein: ASSPSDRGWGYT
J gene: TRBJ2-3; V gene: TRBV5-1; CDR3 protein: ASSLRQRPTDTQY
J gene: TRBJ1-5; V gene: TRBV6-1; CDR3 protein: ASSELTGGSQPQH
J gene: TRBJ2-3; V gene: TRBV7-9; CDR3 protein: ASSSSARSPDTQY
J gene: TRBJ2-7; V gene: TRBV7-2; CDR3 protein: ASSRELGAFGYEQY
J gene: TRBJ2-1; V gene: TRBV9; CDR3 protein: ASSVPDGRSAYNEQF
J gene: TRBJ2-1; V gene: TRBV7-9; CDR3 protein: ASSEKRFYNEQF
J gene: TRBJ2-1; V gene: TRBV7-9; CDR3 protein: ASSLAGVGEQF
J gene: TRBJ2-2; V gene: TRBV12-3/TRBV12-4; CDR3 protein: ASWGTSGFPGGGELF
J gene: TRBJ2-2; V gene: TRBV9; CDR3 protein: ASSVAGQGVTGELF
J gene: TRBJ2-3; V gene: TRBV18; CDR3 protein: ASSPKNVDRGRDTQY
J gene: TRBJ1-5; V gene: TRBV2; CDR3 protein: ASTRTGGTQPQH
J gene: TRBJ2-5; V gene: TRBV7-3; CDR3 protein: ASSGSGTQETQY
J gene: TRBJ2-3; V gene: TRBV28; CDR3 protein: ASSFASGTDTQY
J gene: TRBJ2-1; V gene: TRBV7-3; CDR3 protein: ASSANYRDTNNEQF
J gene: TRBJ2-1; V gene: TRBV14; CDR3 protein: ASSQGTLENEQF
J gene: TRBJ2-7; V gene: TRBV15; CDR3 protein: ATSGRLAGDENEQY
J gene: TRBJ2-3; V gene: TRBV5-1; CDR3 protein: ASTALLAPGGGSYDTQY
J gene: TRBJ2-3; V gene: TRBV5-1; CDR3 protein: ASSLEGRYTDTQY
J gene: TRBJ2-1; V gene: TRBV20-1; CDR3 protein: SANRDYLYNEQF
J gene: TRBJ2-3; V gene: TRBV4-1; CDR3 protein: ASSQTGARGADTQY
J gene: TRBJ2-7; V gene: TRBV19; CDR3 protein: ASSKDRTLGDYEQY
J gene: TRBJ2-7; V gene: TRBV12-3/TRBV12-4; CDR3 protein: ASSWTRGQPTYEQY
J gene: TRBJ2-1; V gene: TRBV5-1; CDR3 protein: ASSLGGGDAPEQF
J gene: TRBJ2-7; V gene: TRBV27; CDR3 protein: ASSPGYAYEQY
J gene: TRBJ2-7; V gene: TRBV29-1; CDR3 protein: SVGAPEKREQY
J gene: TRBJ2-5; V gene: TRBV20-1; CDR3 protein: SARQGIRETQY
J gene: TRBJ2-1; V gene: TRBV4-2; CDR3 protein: ASSQFLAKGNEQF
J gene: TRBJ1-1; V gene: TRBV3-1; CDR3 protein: ASSHGLSGLKDTEAF
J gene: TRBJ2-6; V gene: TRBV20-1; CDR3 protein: SAIPIPGQGKSGANVLT
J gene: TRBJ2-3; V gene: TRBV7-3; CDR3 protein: ASSLGGRASDTQY
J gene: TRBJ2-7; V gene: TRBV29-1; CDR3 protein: SVKGTSGSWEQY
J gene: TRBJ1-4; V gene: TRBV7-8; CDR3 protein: ASRGLANEKLF
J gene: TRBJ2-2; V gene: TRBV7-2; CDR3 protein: ASSFSAGGGTGELF
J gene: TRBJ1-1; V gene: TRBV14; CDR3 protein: ASSQDHRPRLDTEAF